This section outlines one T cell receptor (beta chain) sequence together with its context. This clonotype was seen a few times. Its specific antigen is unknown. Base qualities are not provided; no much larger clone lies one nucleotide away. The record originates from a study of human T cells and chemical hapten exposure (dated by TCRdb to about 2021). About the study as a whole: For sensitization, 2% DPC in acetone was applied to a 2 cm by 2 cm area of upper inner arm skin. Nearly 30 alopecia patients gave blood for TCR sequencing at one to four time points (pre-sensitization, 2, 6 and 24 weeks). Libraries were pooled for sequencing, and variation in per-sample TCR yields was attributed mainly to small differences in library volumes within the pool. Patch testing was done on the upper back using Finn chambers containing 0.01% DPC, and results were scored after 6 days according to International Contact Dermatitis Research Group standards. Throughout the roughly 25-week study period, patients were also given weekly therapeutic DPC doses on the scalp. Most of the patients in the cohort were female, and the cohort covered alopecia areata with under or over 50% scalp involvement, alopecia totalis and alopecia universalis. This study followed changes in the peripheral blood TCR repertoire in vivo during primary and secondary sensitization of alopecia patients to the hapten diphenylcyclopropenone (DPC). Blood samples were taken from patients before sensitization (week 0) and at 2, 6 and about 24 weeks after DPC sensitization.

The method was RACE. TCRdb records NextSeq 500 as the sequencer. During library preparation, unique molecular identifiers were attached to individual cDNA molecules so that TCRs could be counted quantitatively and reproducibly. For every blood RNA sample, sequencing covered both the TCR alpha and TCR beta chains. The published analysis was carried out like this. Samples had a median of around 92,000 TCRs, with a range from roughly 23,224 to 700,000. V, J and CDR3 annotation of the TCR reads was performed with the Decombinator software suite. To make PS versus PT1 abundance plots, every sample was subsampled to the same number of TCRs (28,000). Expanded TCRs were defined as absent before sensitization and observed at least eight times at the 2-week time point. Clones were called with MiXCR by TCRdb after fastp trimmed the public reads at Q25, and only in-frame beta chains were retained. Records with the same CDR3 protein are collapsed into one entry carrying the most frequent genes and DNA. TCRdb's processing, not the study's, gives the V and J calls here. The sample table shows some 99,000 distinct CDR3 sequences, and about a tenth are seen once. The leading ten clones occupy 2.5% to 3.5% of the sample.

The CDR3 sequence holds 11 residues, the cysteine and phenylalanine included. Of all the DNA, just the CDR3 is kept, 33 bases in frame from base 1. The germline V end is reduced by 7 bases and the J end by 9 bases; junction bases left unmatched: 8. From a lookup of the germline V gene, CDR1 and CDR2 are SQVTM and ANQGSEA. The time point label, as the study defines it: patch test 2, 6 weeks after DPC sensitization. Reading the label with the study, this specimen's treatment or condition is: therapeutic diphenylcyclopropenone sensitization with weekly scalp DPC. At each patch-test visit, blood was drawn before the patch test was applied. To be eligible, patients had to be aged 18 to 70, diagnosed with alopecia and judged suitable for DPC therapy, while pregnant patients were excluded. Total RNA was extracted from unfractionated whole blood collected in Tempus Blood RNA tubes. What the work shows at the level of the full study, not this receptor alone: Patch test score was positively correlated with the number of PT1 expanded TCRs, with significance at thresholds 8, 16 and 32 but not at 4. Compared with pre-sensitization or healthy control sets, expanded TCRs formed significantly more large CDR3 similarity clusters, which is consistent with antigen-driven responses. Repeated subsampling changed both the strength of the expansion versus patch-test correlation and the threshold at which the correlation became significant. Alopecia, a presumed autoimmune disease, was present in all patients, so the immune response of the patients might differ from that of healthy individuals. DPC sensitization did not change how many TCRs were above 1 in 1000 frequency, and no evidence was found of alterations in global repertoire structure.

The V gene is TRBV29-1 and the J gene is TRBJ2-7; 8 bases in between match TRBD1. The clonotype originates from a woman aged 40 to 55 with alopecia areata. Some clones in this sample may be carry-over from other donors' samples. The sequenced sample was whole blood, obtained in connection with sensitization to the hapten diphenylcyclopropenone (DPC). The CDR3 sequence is CSAEDGQGQYF. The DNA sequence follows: TGCAGCGCCGAGGATGGACAGGGGCAGTACTTC.